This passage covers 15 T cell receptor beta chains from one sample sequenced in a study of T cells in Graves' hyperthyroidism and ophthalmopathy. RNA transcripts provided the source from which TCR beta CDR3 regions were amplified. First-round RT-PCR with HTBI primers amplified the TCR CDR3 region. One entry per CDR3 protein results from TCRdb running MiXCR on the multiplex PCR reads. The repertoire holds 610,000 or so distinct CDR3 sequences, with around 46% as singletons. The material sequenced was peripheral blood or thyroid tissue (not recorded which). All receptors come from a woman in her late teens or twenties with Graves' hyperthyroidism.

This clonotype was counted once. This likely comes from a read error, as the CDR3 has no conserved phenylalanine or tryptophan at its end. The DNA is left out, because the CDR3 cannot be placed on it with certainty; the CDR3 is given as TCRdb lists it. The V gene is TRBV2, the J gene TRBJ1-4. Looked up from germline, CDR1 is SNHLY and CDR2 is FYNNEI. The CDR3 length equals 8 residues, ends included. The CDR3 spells CASSEWGL.

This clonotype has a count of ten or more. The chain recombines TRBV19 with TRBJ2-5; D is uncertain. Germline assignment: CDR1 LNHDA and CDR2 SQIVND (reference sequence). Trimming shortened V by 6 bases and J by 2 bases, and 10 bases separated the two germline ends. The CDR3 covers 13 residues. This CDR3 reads CASSEALQETQYF. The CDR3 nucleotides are TGTGCCAGTAGCGAAGCATTACAAGAGACCCAGTACTTC.

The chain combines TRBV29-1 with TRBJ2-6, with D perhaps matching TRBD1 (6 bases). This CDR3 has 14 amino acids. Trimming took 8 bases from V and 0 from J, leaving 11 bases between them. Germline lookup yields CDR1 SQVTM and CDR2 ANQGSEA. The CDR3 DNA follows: TGCAGCTTGGGACACCACTCTGGGGCCAACGTCCTGACTTTC. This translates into CSLGHHSGANVLTF. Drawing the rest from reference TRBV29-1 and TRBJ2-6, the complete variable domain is SAVISQKPSRDICQRGTSLTIQCQVDSQVTMMFWYRQQPGQSLTLIATANQGSEATYESGFVIDKFPISRPNLTFSTLTVSNMSPEDSSIYLCSLGHHSGANVLTFGAGSRLTVL.

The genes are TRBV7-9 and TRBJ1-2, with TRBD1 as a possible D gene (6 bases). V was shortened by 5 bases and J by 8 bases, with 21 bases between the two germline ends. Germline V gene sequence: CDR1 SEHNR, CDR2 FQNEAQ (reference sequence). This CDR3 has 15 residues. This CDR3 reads CASSRQKGEAEGYTF. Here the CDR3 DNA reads TGTGCCAGCAGCCGACAAAAGGGGGAAGCGGAAGGCTACACCTTC.

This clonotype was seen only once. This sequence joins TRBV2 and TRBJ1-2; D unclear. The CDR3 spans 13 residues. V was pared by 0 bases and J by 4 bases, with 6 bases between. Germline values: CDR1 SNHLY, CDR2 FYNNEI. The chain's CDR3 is CASSEAATYGYTF. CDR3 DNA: TGTGCCAGCAGTGAAGCTGCTACCTATGGCTACACCTTC.

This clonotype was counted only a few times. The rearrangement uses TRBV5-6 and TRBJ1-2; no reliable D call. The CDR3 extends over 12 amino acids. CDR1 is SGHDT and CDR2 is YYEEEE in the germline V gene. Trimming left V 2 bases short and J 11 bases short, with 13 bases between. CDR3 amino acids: CASSLRLPRYTF. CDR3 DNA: TGTGCCAGCAGCTTAAGACTGCCGCGATACACCTTC.

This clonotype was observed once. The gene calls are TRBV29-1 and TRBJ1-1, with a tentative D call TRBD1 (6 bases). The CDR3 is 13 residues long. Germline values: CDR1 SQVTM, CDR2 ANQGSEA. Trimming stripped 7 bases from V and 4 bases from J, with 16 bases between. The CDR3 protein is CSGGGGASTEAFF. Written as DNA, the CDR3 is TGCAGCGGGGGTGGGGGCGCCTCCACTGAAGCTTTCTTT.

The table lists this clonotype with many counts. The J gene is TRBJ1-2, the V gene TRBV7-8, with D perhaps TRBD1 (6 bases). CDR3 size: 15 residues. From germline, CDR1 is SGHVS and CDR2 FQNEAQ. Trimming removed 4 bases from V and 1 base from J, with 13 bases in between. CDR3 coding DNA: TGTGCCAGCAGCTACTACAGGGACCGTAACTATGGCTACACCTTC. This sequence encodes CASSYYRDRNYGYTF.

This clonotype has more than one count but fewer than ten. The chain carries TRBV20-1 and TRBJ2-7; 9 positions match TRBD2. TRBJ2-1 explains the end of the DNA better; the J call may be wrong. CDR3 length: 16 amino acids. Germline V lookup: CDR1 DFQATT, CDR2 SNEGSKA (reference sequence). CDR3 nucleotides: TGCAGTGCTAGAGGCGTACGGCCTAGCGGGACGGGTGAGCAGTTCTTC. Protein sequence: CSARGVRPSGTGEQFF.

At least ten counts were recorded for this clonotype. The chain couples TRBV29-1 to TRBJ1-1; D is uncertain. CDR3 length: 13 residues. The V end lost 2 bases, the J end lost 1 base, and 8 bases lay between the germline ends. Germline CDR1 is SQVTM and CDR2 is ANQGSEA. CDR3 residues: CSVERQANTEAFF. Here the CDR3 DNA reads TGCAGCGTTGAACGGCAGGCGAACACTGAAGCTTTCTTT.

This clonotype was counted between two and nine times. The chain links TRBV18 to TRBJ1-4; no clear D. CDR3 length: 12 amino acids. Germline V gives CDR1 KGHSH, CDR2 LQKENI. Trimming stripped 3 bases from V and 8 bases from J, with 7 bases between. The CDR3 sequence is CASSPDTEKLFF. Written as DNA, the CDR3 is TGTGCCAGCTCACCCGACACGGAAAAACTGTTTTTT.

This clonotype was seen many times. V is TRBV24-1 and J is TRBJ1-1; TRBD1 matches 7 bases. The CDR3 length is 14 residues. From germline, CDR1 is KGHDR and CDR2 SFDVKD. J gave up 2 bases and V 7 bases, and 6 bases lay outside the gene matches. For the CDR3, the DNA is TGTGCCACCAGATCCCGACAGGGAAACACTGAAGCTTTCTTT. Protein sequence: CATRSRQGNTEAFF.

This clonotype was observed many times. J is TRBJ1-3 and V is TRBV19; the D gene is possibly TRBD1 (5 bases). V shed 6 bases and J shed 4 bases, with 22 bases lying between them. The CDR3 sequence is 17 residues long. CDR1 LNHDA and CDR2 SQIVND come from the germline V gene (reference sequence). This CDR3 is CASSLHSRQTPGNTIYF. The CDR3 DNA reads TGTGCCAGTAGCCTCCACTCGCGACAGACTCCCGGAAACACCATATATTTT.

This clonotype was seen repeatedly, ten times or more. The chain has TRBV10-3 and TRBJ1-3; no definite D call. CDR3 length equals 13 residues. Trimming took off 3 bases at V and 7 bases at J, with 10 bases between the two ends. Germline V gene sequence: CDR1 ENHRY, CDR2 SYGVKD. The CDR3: CAISEDLTNTIYF. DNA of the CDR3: TGTGCCATCAGTGAAGACCTGACCAACACCATATATTTT.

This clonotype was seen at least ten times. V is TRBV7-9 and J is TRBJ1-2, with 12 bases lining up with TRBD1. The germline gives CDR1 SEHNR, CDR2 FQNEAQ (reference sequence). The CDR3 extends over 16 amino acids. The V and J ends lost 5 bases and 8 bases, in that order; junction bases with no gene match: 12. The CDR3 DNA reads TGTGCCAGCAGCCTCATCGAGGGACAGGGGGCGAGGGGCTACACCTTC. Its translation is CASSLIEGQGARGYTF.